This T cell receptor beta chain was profiled in a study of somatic mutations in cytotoxic T cells in rheumatoid arthritis. The CDR3 runs to 15 residues. Germline V lookup: CDR1 SGHDT, CDR2 YYEEEE. Trimming removed 0 bases from V and 5 bases from J, with 11 bases in between. Details on this clone: Its target is not known.

Sequenced by immunoSEQ multiplex PCR; TCRdb stores in-frame clones only, minus some. The table includes 5,500 to 6,000 clones, about four fifths detected once. The study's findings and limits: Nobody knew which antigens the expanded CD8+ clones targeted. A single CD8+ clone exceeded 20% of CD8+ cells in 8 of 65 patients.

The chain carries TRBV5-6 and TRBJ1-4; weak D call: TRBD1 (6 bases). The sequence was collected from an adult with rheumatoid arthritis. The sample comprised CD8+ T cells sorted from blood. CDR3 residues: CASSLVQGNNEKLFF. In nucleotides, the CDR3 is TGTGCCAGCAGCTTGGTTCAGGGGAACAATGAAAAACTGTTTTTT.